These 10 T cell receptor beta chains share one sample of origin, sequenced in a study of shared clonotypes between healthy human individuals. Using immunoSEQ multiplex PCR, the repertoire was profiled, and TCRdb retains in-frame clones only, with some absent. This sample has 2 million to 2.5 million clones, with approximately 96% found just once. Input material: naive CD4+ T cells sorted from blood. Subset denoted: CD45RA+ positively selected. The source is a man aged 18 to 29 in good health.

The genes are TRBV11-2 and TRBJ2-1; perhaps D is TRBD1 or TRBD2 (5 bases each). Deletions cut 5 bases from V and 5 bases from J, with 16 bases between. Per germline, CDR1 SGHAT and CDR2 FQNNGV. This CDR3 has 15 amino acids. As DNA, the CDR3 is TGTGCCAGCAGCCTCGGGACCAAGCCGAACAATGAGCAGTTCTTC. Translating it yields CASSLGTKPNNEQFF.

The chain couples TRBV10-3 to TRBJ2-7, with D perhaps matching TRBD2 (5 bases). V was clipped by 6 bases and J by 5 bases, with 14 bases between them. The CDR3 has 13 residues. CDR1 and CDR2 from the germline V gene are ENHRY and SYGVKD. The CDR3 spells CAIRDDYLHEQYF. The CDR3 bases are TGTGCCATCAGGGACGACTATCTCCACGAGCAGTACTTC.

This sequence joins TRBV5-4 and TRBJ1-1, with 9 bases lining up with TRBD1. The CDR3 totals 15 residues. V lost 4 bases, J lost 5 bases, and 9 bases stayed unmatched. The V gene's germline CDR1 is SGHNT and CDR2 YYREEE (reference sequence). DNA of the CDR3: TGTGCCAGCAGCGGGTCGGGACAGGGTGGGACTGAAGCTTTCTTT. Amino acid sequence: CASSGSGQGGTEAFF.

This chain connects TRBV7-9 to TRBJ1-2; 7 bases are a match to TRBD1. This CDR3 comprises 14 residues. The V gene's germline CDR1 is SEHNR and CDR2 FQNEAQ (reference sequence). V dropped 6 bases and J dropped 3; count of bases not matched to a gene: 7. The CDR3 DNA reads TGTGCCAGCAGTAACAGGGGTTCGGACTATGGCTACACCTTC. Protein sequence: CASSNRGSDYGYTF.

The rearrangement joins TRBV19 to TRBJ1-2; no clear D. Trimming removed 6 bases at V and 5 bases at J, with 13 bases between. CDR1 is LNHDA and CDR2 is SQIVND in the germline V gene (reference sequence). The CDR3 contains 13 residues. CDR3 DNA sequence: TGTGCCAGTAGGGTGGCAGGTGGATATGGCTACACCTTC. It translates to CASRVAGGYGYTF.

CDR3 in amino acids: CASSRDRADSPLHF. The CDR3 DNA is TGTGCCAGCAGCCGGGACAGGGCAGATTCACCCCTCCACTTT. The chain is built from TRBV5-4 and TRBJ1-6; 9 bases are shared with TRBD1. Germline lookup yields CDR1 SGHNT and CDR2 YYREEE (reference sequence). The CDR3 contains 14 residues. Germline trimming cut 4 bases from V and 8 bases from J; bases unmatched to any gene: 4.

The chain has TRBV5-1 and TRBJ2-5; 8 bases align to TRBD1. The V and J ends lost 4 bases and 2 bases, in that order; junction bases with no gene match: 7. Germline loops: CDR1 SGHRS, CDR2 YFSETQ. This CDR3 has 15 amino acids. For the CDR3, the DNA is TGCGCCAGCAGCCAAGGTAACAGGGGGCAAGAGACCCAGTACTTC. It encodes CASSQGNRGQETQYF. Supplemented by reference TRBV5-1 and TRBJ2-5, the full variable domain reads KAGVTQTPRYLIKTRGQQVTLSCSPISGHRSVSWYQQTPGQGLQFLFEYFSETQRNKGNFPGRFSGRQFSNSRSEMNVSTLELGDSALYLCASSQGNRGQETQYFGPGTRLLVL.

This clone was counted a single time. The same CDR3 is also encoded by other DNA sequences in this sample. The rearrangement uses TRBV6-6 and TRBJ2-7; D gene uncertain. Germline V lookup: CDR1 MNHNY, CDR2 SVGAGI (reference sequence). CDR3 length: 14 residues. Trimming took 0 bases from V and 2 from J, leaving 8 bases between them. CDR3 loop: CASSYSAGTYEQYF. DNA of the CDR3: TGTGCCAGCAGTTACTCGGCAGGCACCTACGAGCAGTACTTC.

The chain is built from TRBV30 and TRBJ1-2, with D perhaps matching TRBD1 (5 bases). The CDR3 is 14 amino acids. The germline V gene has CDR1 GTSNPN and CDR2 SVGIG (reference sequence). V dropped 2 bases and J dropped 4 bases, with 14 bases sitting between them. The CDR3 region has the DNA TGTGCCTGGAGTCCCCGGGGGGTCGGCTATGGCTACACCTTC. Translation: CAWSPRGVGYGYTF.

The chain combines TRBV10-3 with TRBJ2-4; D is possibly TRBD1 (5 bases). Deletions cut 2 bases from V and 1 base from J, with 9 bases between. Germline CDR1 is ENHRY and CDR2 is SYGVKD. This CDR3 contains 15 residues. The CDR3 coding sequence is TGTGCCATCAGTGAGACGCAGGGTGCCAAAAACATTCAGTACTTC. As protein: CAISETQGAKNIQYF.